Here is one T cell receptor (beta chain) with its context. This CDR3 spans 15 amino acids. CDR1 and CDR2 from the germline V gene are KGHSY and FQNENV. Trimming took 4 bases from V and 4 from J; bases not matched to a gene: 8. Per the original methods: Reference gene primer amplification yielded estimated nucleated cell counts. This table comes from immunoSEQ multiplex PCR, and its TCRdb copy is limited to in-frame clones, with some not included. The D gene and trimming were derived from the DNA, and the V and J assignments and clone size from that table. The top ten hold roughly 2% of the sample, which has roughly 280,000 clones, 75% to 90% seen once. The sample originates from a study of blood T cell repertoires in COVID-19. Looking at the study overall: COVID-19 samples from acute and convalescent phases originated in the United States, Italy and Spain. Sources were T cells, B-cell-depleted T cells, or PBMCs; the material itself was cDNA or gDNA.

The chain couples TRBV16 to TRBJ1-2, with TRBD1 matching 8 bases. This TCR came from a young man with active or convalescent COVID-19. The sample consisted of peripheral blood. CDR3 sequence: CASSPPDRAFYGYTF. CDR3 sequence (DNA): TGTGCCAGCAGCCCGCCGGACAGGGCTTTCTATGGCTACACCTTC.